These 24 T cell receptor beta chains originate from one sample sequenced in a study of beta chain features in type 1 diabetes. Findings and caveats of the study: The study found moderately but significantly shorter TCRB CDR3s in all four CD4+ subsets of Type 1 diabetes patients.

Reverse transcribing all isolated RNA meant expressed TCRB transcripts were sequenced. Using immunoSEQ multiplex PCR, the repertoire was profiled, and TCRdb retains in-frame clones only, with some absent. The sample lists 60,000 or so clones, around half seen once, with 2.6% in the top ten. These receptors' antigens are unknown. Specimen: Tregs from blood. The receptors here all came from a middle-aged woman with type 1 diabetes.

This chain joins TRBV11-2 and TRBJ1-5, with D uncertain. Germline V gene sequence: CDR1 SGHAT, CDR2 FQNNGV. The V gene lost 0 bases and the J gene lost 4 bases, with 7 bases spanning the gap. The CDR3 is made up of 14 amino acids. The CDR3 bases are TGTGCCAGCAGCTTAGAGGGAGGTAATCAGCCCCAGCATTTT. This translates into CASSLEGGNQPQHF.

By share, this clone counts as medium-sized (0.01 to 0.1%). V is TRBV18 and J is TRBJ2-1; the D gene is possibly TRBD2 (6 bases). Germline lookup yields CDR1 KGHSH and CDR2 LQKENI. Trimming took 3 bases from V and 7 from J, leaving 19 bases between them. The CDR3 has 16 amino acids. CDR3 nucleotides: TGTGCCAGCTCACCCAGGGCGGGGAGGCTTGGGAATGAGCAGTTCTTC. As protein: CASSPRAGRLGNEQFF.

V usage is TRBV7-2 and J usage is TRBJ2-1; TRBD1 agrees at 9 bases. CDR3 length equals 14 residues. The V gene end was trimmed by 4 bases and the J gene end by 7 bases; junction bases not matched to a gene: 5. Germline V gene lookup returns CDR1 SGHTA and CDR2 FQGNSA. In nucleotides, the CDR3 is TGTGCCAGCAGCTCCTGGACAGGGGAGAATGAGCAGTTCTTC. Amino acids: CASSSWTGENEQFF.

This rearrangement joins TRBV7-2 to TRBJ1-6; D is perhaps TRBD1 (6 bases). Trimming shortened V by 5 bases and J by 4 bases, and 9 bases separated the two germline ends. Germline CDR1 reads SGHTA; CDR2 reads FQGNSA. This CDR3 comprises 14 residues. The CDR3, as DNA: TGTGCCAGCAGCCGGGGGGCTTATAATTCACCCCTCCACTTT. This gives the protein CASSRGAYNSPLHF.

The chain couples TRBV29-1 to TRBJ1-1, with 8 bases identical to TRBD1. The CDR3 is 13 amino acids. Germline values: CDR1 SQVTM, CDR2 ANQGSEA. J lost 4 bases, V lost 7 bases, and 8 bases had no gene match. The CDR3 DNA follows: TGCAGCGGGAACCCAGGGGGCGGCACTGAAGCTTTCTTT. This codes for CSGNPGGGTEAFF.

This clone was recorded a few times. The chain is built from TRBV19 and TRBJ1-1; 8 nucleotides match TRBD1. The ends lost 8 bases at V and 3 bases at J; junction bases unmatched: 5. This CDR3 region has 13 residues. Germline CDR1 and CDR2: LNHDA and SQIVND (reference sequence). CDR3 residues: CASLQGAYTEAFF. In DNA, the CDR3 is TGTGCCAGTCTGCAGGGGGCTTACACTGAAGCTTTCTTT.

CDR3 nucleotide sequence: TGTGCCAGCAGCACGGTAGCGGGAGTGGTAGATACGCAGTATTTT. The encoded protein is CASSTVAGVVDTQYF. V gene TRBV7-2 combines with J gene TRBJ2-3; 9 bases match TRBD2. V lost 5 bases and J lost 5; bases outside the gene matches: 8. This CDR3 has 15 amino acids. The germline CDR1 and CDR2 sequences are SGHTA and FQGNSA.

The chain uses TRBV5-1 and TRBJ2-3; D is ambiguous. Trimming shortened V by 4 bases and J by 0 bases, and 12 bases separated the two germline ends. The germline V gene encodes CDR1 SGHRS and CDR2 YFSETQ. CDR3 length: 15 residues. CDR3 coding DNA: TGCGCCAGCAGCCGAGGAGAGACTAGCACAGATACGCAGTATTTT. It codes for CASSRGETSTDTQYF. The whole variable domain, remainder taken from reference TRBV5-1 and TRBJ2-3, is KAGVTQTPRYLIKTRGQQVTLSCSPISGHRSVSWYQQTPGQGLQFLFEYFSETQRNKGNFPGRFSGRQFSNSRSEMNVSTLELGDSALYLCASSRGETSTDTQYFGPGTRLTVL.

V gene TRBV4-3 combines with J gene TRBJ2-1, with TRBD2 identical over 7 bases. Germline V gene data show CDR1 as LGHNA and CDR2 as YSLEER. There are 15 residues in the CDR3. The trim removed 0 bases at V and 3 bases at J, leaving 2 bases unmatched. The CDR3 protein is CASSQEAGVYNEQFF. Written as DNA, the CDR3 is TGCGCCAGCAGCCAAGAGGCGGGGGTCTACAATGAGCAGTTCTTC.

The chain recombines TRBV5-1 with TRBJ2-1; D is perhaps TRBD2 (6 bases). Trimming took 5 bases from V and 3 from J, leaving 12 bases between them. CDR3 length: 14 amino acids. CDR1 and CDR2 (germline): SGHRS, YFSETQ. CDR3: CASSITGVYNEQFF. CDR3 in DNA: TGCGCCAGCAGTATTACGGGGGTCTACAATGAGCAGTTCTTC.

CDR3 sequence reads: CSVRPGSSEAFF. CDR3 in DNA: TGCAGCGTCCGCCCTGGGAGTTCTGAAGCTTTCTTT. This chain links TRBV29-1 with TRBJ1-1; unclear D gene. Between the trimmed V and J ends, which lost 6 bases and 6 bases, there was a span of 14 bases. The CDR3 spans 12 residues. The germline gives CDR1 SQVTM, CDR2 ANQGSEA.

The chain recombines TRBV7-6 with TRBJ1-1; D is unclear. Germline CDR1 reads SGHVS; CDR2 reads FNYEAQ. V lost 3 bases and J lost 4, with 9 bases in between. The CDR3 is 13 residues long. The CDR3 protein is CASSFEQITEAFF. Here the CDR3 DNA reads TGTGCCAGCAGCTTTGAACAGATCACTGAAGCTTTCTTT.

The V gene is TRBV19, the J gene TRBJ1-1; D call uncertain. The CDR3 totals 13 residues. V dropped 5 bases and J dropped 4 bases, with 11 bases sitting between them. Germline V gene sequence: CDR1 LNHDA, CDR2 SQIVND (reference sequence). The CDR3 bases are TGTGCCAGTAGTCAGGTTCCCGGCACTGAAGCTTTCTTT. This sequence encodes CASSQVPGTEAFF. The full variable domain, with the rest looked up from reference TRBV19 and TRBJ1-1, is DGGITQSPKYLFRKEGQNVTLSCEQNLNHDAMYWYRQDPGQGLRLIYYSQIVNDFQKGDIAEGYSVSREKKESFPLTVTSAQKNPTAFYLCASSQVPGTEAFFGQGTRLTVV.

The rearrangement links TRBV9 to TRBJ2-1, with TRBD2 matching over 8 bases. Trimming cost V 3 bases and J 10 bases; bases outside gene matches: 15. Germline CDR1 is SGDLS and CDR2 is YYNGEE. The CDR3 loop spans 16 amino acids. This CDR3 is CASSGRPGTQREEQFF. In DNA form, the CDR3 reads TGTGCCAGCAGCGGCCGCCCCGGGACTCAGCGGGAGGAGCAGTTCTTC.

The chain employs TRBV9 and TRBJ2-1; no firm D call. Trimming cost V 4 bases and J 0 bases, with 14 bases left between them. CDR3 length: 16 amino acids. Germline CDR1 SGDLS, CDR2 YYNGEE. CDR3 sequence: CASSTQTVSSYNEQFF. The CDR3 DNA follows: TGTGCCAGCAGCACGCAGACTGTTAGCTCCTACAATGAGCAGTTCTTC.

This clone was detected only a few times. CDR3 region: CAISVGQGIQGYTF. The DNA of the CDR3 is TGTGCCATCAGTGTTGGACAGGGGATACAGGGCTACACCTTC. The chain has TRBV10-3 and TRBJ1-2; 9 nucleotides match TRBD1. The CDR3 consists of 14 residues. The V and J ends lost 4 bases and 8 bases, in that order; junction bases with no gene match: 8. CDR1 and CDR2 (germline): ENHRY, SYGVKD.

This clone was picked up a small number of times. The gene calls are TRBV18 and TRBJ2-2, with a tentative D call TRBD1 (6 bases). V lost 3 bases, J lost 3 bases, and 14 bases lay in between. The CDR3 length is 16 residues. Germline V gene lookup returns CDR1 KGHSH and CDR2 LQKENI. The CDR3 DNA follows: TGTGCCAGCTCACCTGGACAGAAAAGGGACACCGGGGAGCTGTTTTTT. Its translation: CASSPGQKRDTGELFF.

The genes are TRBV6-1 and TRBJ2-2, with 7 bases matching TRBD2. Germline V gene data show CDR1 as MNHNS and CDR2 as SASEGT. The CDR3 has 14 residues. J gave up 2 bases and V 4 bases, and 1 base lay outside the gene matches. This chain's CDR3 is CASSGGGNTGELFF. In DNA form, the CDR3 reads TGTGCCAGCAGTGGGGGGGGAAACACCGGGGAGCTGTTTTTT.

The CDR3 DNA reads TGTGCCTGGAGTGTACCAGGCTATGGCTACACCTTC. This translates into CAWSVPGYGYTF. The chain has TRBV30 and TRBJ1-2; D gene unclear. CDR1 is GTSNPN, CDR2 SVGIG, per germline (reference sequence). The CDR3 contains 12 residues. V was shortened by 0 bases and J by 4 bases, with 6 bases between the two germline ends.

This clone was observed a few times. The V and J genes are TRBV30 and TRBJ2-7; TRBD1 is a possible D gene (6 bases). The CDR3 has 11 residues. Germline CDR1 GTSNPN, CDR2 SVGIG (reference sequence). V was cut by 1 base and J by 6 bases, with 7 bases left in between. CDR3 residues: CAWSGTAEQYF. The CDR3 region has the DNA TGTGCCTGGAGTGGGACAGCCGAGCAGTACTTC.

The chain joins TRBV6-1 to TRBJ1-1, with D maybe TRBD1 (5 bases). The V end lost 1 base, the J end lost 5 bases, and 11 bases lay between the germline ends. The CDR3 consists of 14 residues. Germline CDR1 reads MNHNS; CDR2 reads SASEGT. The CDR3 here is CASSEVWGGTEAFF. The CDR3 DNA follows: TGTGCCAGCAGTGAAGTTTGGGGGGGGACTGAAGCTTTCTTT.

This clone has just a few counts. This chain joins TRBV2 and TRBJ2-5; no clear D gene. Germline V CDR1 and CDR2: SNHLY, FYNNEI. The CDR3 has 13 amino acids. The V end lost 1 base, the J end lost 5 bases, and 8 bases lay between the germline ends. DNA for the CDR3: TGTGCCAGCAGTGAAGGCGCAGGCGAGACCCAGTACTTC. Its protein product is CASSEGAGETQYF.

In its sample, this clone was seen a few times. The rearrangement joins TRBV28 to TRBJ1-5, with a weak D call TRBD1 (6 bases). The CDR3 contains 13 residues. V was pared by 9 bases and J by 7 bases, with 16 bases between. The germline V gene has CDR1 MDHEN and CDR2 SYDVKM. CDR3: CASKTGLSQPQHF. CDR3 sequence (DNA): TGTGCCAGTAAAACAGGGTTAAGCCAGCCCCAGCATTTT.

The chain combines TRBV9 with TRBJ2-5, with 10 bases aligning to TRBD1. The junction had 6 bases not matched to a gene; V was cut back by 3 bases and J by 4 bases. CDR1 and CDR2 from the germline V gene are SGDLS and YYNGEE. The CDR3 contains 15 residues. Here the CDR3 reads CASSERTGGGETQYF. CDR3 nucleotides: TGTGCCAGCAGCGAGAGGACAGGGGGAGGAGAGACCCAGTACTTC.